This T cell receptor (beta chain) was profiled in a study of blood T cell repertoires in COVID-19. The method was immunoSEQ multiplex PCR; TCRdb's version includes in-frame clones alone and lacks a portion of them. The sample has 250,000 or so clones, about 80% seen once. Individuals drawn from some 25 US areas were roughly 18 to 89 years old. Cohorts were determined from participant-reported clinical history. Cohort 3 recovered donors had two negative PCRs, clearance, or symptom resolution. CDR1 and CDR2 (germline): SGHRS, YFSETQ. The V end was cut by 0 bases, the J end by 7 bases, with 8 bases between. This CDR3 spans 14 amino acids.

Material: PBMCs or T cells enriched from blood (not recorded which). The TCR originated in a man aged 60 to 75 who had recovered from COVID-19. The chain links TRBV5-1 to TRBJ1-6, with D unresolved. The CDR3 spells CASSLVSLNSPLHF. As DNA, the CDR3 is TGCGCCAGCAGCTTGGTATCCTTGAATTCACCCCTCCACTTT.